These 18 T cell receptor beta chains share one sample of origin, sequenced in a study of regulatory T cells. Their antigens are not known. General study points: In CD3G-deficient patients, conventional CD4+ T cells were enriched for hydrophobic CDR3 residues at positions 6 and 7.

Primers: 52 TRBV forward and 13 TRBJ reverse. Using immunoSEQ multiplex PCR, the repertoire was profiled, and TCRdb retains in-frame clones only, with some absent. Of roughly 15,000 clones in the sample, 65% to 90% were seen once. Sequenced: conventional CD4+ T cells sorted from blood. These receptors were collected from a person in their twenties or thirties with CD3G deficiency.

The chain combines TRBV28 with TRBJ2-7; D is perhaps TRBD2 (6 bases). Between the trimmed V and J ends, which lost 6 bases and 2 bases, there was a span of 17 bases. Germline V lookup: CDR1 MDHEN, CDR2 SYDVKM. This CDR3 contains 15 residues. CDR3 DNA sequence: TGTGCCAGCAGAACCGGGACTTTAACCGCCTACGAGCAGTACTTC. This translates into CASRTGTLTAYEQYF.

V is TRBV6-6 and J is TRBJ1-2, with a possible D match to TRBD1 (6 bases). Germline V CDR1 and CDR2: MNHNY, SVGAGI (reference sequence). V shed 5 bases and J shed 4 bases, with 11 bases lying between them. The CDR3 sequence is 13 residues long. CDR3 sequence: CASSVRTVYGYTF. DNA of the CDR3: TGTGCCAGCAGTGTTCGGACAGTCTATGGCTACACCTTC.

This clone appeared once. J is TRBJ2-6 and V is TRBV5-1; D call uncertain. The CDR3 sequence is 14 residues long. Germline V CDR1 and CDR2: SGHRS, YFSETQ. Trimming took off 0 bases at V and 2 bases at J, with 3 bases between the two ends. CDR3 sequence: CASSLGAGANVLTF. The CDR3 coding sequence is TGCGCCAGCAGCTTGGGAGCTGGGGCCAACGTCCTGACTTTC.

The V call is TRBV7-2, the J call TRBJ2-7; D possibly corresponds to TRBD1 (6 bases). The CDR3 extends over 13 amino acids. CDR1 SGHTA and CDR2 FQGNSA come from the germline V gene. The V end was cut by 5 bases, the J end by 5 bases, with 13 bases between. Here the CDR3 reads CASSTRPGDEQYF. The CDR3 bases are TGTGCCAGCAGCACAAGACCAGGGGACGAGCAGTACTTC.

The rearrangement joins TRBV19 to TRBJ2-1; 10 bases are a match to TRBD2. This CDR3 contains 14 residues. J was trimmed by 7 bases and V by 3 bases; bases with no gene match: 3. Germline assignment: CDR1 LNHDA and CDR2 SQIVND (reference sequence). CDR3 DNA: TGTGCCAGTAGTATGGGACTAGCGCCAAATGAGCAGTTCTTC. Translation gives CASSMGLAPNEQFF.

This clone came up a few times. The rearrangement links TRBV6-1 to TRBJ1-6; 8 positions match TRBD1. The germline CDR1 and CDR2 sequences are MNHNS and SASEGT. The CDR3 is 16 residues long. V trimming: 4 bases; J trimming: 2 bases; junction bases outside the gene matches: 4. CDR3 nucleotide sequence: TGTGCCAGCAGTGGACAGGGGTTCACCTATAATTCACCCCTCCACTTT. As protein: CASSGQGFTYNSPLHF.

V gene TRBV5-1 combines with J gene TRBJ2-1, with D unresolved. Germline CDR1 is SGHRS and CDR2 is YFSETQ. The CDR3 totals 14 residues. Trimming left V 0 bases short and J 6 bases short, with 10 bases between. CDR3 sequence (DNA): TGCGCCAGCAGCTTGGGGTCCTGGGGCAATGAGCAGTTCTTC. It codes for CASSLGSWGNEQFF.

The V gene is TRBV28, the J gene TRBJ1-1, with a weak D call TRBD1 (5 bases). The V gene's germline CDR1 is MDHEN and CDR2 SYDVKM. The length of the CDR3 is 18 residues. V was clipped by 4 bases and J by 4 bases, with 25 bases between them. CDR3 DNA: TGTGCCAGCAGTTCCCGTTTTCTCCGGGGCGGGGGTCTCACTGAAGCTTTCTTT. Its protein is CASSSRFLRGGGLTEAFF.

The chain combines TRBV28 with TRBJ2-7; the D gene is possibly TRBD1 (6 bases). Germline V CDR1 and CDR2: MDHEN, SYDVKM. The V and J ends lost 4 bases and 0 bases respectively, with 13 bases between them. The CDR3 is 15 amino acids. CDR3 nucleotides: TGTGCCAGCAGTTCCCAACAGGGTAACTCCTACGAGCAGTACTTC. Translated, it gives CASSSQQGNSYEQYF.

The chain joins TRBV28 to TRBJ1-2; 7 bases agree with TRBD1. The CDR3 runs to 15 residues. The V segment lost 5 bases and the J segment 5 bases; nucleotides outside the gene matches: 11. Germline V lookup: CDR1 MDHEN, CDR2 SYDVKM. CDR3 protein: CASSRPGQGVYGYTF. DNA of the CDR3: TGTGCCAGCAGTCGACCCGGTCAGGGGGTTTATGGCTACACCTTC.

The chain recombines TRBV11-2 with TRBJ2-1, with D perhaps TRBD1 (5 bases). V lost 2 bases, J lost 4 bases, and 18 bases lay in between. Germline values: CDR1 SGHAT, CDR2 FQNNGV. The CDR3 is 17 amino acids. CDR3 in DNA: TGTGCCAGCAGCTTATCGACAGCGACGGTGAATTACAATGAGCAGTTCTTC. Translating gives CASSLSTATVNYNEQFF.

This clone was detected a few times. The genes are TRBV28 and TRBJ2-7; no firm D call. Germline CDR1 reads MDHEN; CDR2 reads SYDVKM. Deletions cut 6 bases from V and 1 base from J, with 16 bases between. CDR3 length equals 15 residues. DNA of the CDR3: TGTGCCAGCAGCCGGACGTCCCACCCTTCCTACGAGCAGTACTTC. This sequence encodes CASSRTSHPSYEQYF.

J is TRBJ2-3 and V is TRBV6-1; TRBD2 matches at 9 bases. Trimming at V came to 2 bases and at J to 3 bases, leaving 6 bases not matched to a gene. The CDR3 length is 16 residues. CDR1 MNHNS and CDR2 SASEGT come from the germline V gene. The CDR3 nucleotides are TGTGCCAGCAGTGAATTAGCGGGAGAATGGACAGATACGCAGTATTTT. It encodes CASSELAGEWTDTQYF.

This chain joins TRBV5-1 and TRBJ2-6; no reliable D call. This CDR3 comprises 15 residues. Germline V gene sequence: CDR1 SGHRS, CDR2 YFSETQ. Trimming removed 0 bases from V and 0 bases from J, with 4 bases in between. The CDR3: CASSLGHSGANVLTF. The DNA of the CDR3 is TGCGCCAGCAGCTTGGGGCACTCTGGGGCCAACGTCCTGACTTTC.

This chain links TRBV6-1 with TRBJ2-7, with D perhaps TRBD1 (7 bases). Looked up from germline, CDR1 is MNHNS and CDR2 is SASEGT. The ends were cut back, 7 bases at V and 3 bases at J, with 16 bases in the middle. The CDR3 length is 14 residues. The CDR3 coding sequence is TGTGCCAGCACCCTAGGGCAGGGGGGCTACGAGCAGTACTTC. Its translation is CASTLGQGGYEQYF.

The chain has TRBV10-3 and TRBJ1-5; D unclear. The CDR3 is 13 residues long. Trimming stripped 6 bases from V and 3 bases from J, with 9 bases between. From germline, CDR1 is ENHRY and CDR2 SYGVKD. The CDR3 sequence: CAISTGNNQPQHF. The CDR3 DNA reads TGTGCCATCAGCACGGGCAACAATCAGCCCCAGCATTTT.

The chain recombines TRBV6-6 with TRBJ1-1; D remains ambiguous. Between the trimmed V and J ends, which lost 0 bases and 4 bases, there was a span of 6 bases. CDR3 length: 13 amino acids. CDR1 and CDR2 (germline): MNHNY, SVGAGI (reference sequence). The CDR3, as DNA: TGTGCCAGCAGTTACTCATGGGCCACTGAAGCTTTCTTT. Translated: CASSYSWATEAFF.

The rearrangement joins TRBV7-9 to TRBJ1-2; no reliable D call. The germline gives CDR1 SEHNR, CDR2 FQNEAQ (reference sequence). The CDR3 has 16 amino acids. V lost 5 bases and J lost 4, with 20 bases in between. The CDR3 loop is CASSPRRAESSYGYTF. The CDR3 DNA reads TGTGCCAGCAGCCCCAGGAGGGCAGAGAGCAGCTATGGCTACACCTTC.